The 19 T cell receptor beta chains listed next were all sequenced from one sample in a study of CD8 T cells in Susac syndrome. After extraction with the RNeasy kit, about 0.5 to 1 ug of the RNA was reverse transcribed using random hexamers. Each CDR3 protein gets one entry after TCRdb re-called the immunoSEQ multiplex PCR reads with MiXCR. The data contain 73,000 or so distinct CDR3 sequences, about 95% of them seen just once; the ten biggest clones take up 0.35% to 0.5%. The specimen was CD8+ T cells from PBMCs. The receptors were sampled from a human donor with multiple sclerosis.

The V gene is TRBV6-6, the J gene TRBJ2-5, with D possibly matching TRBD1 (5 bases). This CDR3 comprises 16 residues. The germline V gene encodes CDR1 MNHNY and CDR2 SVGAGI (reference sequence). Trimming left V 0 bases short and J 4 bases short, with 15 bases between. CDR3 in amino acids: CASSYSKAERGETQYF. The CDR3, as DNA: TGTGCCAGCAGTTACTCGAAAGCAGAAAGGGGAGAGACCCAGTACTTC.

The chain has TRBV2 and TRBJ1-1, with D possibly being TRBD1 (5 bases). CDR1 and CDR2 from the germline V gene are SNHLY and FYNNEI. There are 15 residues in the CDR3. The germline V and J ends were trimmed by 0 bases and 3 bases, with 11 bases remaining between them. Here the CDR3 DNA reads TGTGCCAGCAGTGAAGCGCTTAGGGGTGACACTGAAGCTTTCTTT. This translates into CASSEALRGDTEAFF.

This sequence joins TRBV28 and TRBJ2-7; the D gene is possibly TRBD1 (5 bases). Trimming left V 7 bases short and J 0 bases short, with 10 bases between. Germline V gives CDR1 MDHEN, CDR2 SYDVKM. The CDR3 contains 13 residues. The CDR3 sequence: CASNRPSSYEQYF. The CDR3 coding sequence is TGTGCCAGCAACAGGCCGAGCTCCTACGAGCAGTACTTC.

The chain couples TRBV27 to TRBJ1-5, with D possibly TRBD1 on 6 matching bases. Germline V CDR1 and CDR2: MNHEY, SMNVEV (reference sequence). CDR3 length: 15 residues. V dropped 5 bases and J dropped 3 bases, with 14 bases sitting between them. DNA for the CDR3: TGTGCCAGCAGTAAGAGCAGGGGAAACAATCAGCCCCAGCATTTT. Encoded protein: CASSKSRGNNQPQHF.

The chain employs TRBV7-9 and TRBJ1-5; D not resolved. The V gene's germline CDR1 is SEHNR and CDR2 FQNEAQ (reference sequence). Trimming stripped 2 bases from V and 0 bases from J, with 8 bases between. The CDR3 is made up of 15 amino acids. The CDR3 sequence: CASSLTGNSNQPQHF. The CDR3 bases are TGTGCCAGCAGCTTAACGGGAAATAGCAATCAGCCCCAGCATTTT.

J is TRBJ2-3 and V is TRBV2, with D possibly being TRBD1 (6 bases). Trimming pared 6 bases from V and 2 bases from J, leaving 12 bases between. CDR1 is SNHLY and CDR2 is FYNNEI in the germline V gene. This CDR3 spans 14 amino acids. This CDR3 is CASSRDTTTDTQYF. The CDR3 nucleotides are TGTGCCAGCAGCCGGGACACTACCACAGATACGCAGTATTTT.

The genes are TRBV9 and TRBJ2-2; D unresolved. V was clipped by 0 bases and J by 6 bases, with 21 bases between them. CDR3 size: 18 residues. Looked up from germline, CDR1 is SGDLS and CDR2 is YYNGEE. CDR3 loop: CASSVASIGIRPPGELFF. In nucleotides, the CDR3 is TGTGCCAGCAGCGTAGCGAGCATAGGGATCCGGCCCCCCGGGGAGCTGTTTTTT.

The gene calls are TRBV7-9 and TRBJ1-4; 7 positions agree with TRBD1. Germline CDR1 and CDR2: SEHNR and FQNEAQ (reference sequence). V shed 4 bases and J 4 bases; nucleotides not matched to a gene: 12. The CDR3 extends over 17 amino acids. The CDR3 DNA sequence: TGTGCCAGCAGCTCTCGACAGGGCGGCGGGATTAATGAAAAACTGTTTTTT. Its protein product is CASSSRQGGGINEKLFF.

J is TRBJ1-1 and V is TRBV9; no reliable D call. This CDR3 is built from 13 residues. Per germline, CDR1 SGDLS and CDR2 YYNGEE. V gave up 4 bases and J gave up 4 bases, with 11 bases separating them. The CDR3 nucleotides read TGTGCCAGCAGCCACGGGAGAGGCACTGAAGCTTTCTTT. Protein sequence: CASSHGRGTEAFF.

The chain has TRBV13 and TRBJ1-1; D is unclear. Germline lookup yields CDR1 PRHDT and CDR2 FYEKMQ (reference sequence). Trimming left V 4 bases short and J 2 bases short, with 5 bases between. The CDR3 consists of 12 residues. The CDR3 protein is CASSSFNTEAFF. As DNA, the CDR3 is TGTGCCAGCAGCTCTTTCAACACTGAAGCTTTCTTT.

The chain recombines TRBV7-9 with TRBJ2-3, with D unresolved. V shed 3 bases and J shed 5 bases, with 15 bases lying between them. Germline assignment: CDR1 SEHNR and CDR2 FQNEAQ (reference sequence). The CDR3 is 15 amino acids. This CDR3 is CASSFNAEVRDTQYF. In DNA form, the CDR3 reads TGTGCCAGCAGCTTTAATGCAGAAGTGCGAGATACGCAGTATTTT.

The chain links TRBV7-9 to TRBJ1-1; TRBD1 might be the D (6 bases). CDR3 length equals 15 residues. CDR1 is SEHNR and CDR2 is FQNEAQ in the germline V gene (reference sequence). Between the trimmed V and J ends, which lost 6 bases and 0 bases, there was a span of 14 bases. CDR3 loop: CASSGEGQMNTEAFF. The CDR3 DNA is TGTGCCAGCAGTGGAGAGGGACAAATGAACACTGAAGCTTTCTTT.

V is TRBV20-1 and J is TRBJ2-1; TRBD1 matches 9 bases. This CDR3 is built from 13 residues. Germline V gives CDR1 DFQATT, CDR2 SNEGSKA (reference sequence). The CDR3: CRIQGASYNEQFF. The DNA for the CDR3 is TGCAGGATACAGGGGGCCTCCTACAATGAGCAGTTCTTC.

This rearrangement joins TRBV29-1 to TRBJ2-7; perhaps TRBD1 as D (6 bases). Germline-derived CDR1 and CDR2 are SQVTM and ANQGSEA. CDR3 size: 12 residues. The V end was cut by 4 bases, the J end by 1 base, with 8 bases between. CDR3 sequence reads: CSVAGVSYEQYF. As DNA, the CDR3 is TGCAGCGTTGCAGGGGTTTCCTACGAGCAGTACTTC.

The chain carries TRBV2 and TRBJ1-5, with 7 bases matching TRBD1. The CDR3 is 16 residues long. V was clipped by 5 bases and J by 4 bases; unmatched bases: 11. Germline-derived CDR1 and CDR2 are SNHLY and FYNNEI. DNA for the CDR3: TGTGCCAGCAGTACGAGACAGGGCACCTCGAATCAGCCCCAGCATTTT. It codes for CASSTRQGTSNQPQHF.

The CDR3 nucleotides read TGTGCCAGCAGTTTGGGACAGACCTATGGCTACACCTTC. It is translated as CASSLGQTYGYTF. The chain couples TRBV27 to TRBJ1-2; the match to TRBD1 covers 7 bases. The CDR3 runs 13 residues. Per germline, CDR1 MNHEY and CDR2 SMNVEV (reference sequence). Trimming removed 3 bases from V and 4 bases from J; junction bases left unmatched: 2.

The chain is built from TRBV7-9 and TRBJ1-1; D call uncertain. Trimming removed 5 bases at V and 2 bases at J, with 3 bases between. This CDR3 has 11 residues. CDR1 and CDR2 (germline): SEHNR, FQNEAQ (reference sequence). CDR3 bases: TGTGCCAGCAGCGATAACACTGAAGCTTTCTTT. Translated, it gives CASSDNTEAFF.

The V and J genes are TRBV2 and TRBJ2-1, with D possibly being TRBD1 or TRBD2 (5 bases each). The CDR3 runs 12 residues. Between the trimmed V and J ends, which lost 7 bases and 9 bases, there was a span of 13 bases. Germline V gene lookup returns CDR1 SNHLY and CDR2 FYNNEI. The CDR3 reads CASILQGPEQFF. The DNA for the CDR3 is TGTGCCAGCATCCTCCAGGGACCTGAGCAGTTCTTC. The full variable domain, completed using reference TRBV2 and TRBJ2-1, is EPEVTQTPSHQVTQMGQEVILRCVPISNHLYFYWYRQILGQKVEFLVSFYNNEISEKSEIFDDQFSVERPDGSNFTLKIRSTKLEDSAMYFCASILQGPEQFFGPGTRLTVL.

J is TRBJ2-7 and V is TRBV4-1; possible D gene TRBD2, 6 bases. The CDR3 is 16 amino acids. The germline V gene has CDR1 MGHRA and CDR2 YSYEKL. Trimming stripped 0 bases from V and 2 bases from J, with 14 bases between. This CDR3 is CASSQEPQEGAYEQYF. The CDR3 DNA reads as TGCGCCAGCAGCCAAGAGCCTCAGGAGGGTGCCTACGAGCAGTACTTC.